The 27 T cell receptor beta chains reported below all come from one sample, sequenced in a study of T cells in Graves' hyperthyroidism and ophthalmopathy. The TCR beta CDR3 regions underwent amplification using RNA transcripts as the source. The TCR CDR3 first-round RT-PCR relied on the HTBI primer set. Via MiXCR, TCRdb re-called the multiplex PCR reads, giving one row per CDR3 protein. Among roughly 740,000 distinct CDR3 sequences listed, over 15% were seen once. Material: blood. These receptors were taken from a man aged 18-30 years with Graves' hyperthyroidism.

This clonotype was counted ten times or more. CDR3 sequence: CASSPNRNQPQHF. In nucleotides, the CDR3 is TGTGCCAGCTCGCCTAACAGAAATCAGCCCCAGCATTTT. The rearrangement uses TRBV18 and TRBJ1-5; unclear D gene. The CDR3 loop spans 13 amino acids. V lost 6 bases and J 4 bases, leaving 10 bases between the germline ends. Germline CDR1 KGHSH, CDR2 LQKENI.

This clonotype was observed many times. V gene TRBV12-3 or TRBV12-4 combines with J gene TRBJ2-1; possibly TRBD2 for D (7 bases). The CDR3 is 12 amino acids. Trimming cost V 3 bases and J 10 bases, with 10 bases left between them. CDR3 loop: CASSFGGGEQFF. CDR3 nucleotides: TGTGCCAGCAGTTTTGGGGGGGGCGAGCAGTTCTTC.

The table lists this clonotype with many counts. The J gene is TRBJ2-7, the V gene TRBV18; no clear D gene. The V end was cut by 5 bases, the J end by 1 base, with 9 bases between. The CDR3 runs 13 residues. Germline loops: CDR1 KGHSH, CDR2 LQKENI. CDR3 sequence (DNA): TGTGCCAGCTCAACTACACGTTCCTACGAGCAGTACTTC. Its protein product is CASSTTRSYEQYF.

This clonotype was seen repeatedly, ten times or more. The genes are TRBV7-2 and TRBJ2-6; tentatively, D is TRBD1 or TRBD2 (5 bases each). The germline V and J ends were trimmed by 2 bases and 3 bases, with 11 bases remaining between them. This CDR3 has 16 residues. Per germline, CDR1 SGHTA and CDR2 FQGNSA. Here the CDR3 reads CASSLLAGSGANVLTF. CDR3 in DNA: TGTGCCAGCAGCTTACTCGCAGGGAGTGGGGCCAACGTCCTGACTTTC.

This clonotype was seen ten or more times. J is TRBJ1-2 and V is TRBV7-2; D may be TRBD1 (5 bases). The germline CDR1 and CDR2 sequences are SGHTA and FQGNSA. The CDR3 length is 13 residues. Trimming took off 0 bases at V and 4 bases at J, with 6 bases between the two ends. The chain's CDR3 is CASSLARGYGYTF. In DNA form, the CDR3 reads TGTGCCAGCAGCTTAGCGAGGGGCTATGGCTACACCTTC.

V usage is TRBV11-3 and J usage is TRBJ2-7, with 8 bases aligning to TRBD1. Germline CDR1 reads SGHNT; CDR2 reads YENEEA. The V segment lost 4 bases and the J segment 2 bases; nucleotides outside the gene matches: 10. The CDR3 spans 16 residues. In nucleotides, the CDR3 is TGTGCCAGCAGCTCCGCCCCAGGACAGGGTGCCTACGAGCAGTACTTC. Protein product: CASSSAPGQGAYEQYF.

This clonotype was counted at least ten times. The chain employs TRBV28 and TRBJ2-1; D is unclear. The germline CDR1 and CDR2 sequences are MDHEN and SYDVKM. The V gene lost 7 bases and the J gene lost 0 bases, with 4 bases spanning the gap. The CDR3 spans 12 residues. The CDR3 DNA reads TGTGCCAGCATGAGCTCCTACAATGAGCAGTTCTTC. Translated: CASMSSYNEQFF.

This clonotype was counted many times. The chain is built from TRBV18 and TRBJ2-3; TRBD1 matches at 12 bases. This CDR3 spans 16 amino acids. Germline CDR1 is KGHSH and CDR2 is LQKENI. The V segment lost 1 base and the J segment 9 bases; nucleotides outside the gene matches: 8. The chain's CDR3 is CASSPREGTGGRTQYF. The CDR3 bases are TGTGCCAGCTCACCACGGGAAGGGACAGGGGGCCGCACGCAGTATTTT.

This clonotype came up many times. This chain joins TRBV12-5 and TRBJ1-1; a weak D match, TRBD1 (6 bases). Germline V lookup: CDR1 LGHNT, CDR2 FRNRAP. The CDR3 runs to 12 residues. Trimming shortened V by 5 bases and J by 8 bases, and 12 bases separated the two germline ends. CDR3 DNA: TGTGCTAGTGGTCCGGCGGGGGCGGAAGCTTTCTTT. The encoded protein is CASGPAGAEAFF.

The V gene is TRBV6-1, the J gene TRBJ2-7; D unresolved. The CDR3 is 14 residues long. Germline V gene lookup returns CDR1 MNHNS and CDR2 SASEGT. Deletions cut 6 bases from V and 4 bases from J, with 16 bases between. CDR3 DNA sequence: TGTGCCAGCAGGCCAGGACCCCTCCTTTACGAGCAGTACTTC. Translated: CASRPGPLLYEQYF.

The V gene is TRBV7-9, the J gene TRBJ2-7, with D maybe TRBD2 (6 bases). With 4 bases removed from V and 0 bases from J, the gap between germline ends came to 16 bases. Germline values: CDR1 SEHNR, CDR2 FQNEAQ (reference sequence). The CDR3 loop spans 16 amino acids. This CDR3 reads CASSYRRDSLSYEQYF. In nucleotides, the CDR3 is TGTGCCAGCAGCTACCGCCGGGACTCACTCTCCTACGAGCAGTACTTC.

V and J are TRBV20-1 and TRBJ2-2; the D gene is possibly TRBD2 (6 bases). The length of the CDR3 is 14 residues. In germline, CDR1 is DFQATT, CDR2 SNEGSKA (reference sequence). Trimming cost V 6 bases and J 0 bases, with 11 bases left between them. CDR3 region: CSAQTGANTGELFF. The CDR3 DNA reads TGCAGTGCCCAAACGGGAGCGAACACCGGGGAGCTGTTTTTT.

This chain joins TRBV7-8 and TRBJ2-7; tentative D call: TRBD1 (6 bases). The germline V and J ends were trimmed by 2 bases and 3 bases, with 14 bases remaining between them. This CDR3 contains 15 residues. The germline gives CDR1 SGHVS, CDR2 FQNEAQ. CDR3 sequence (DNA): TGTGCCAGCAGCTTAACCGGAACAGGGTTCTACGAGCAGTACTTC. Translated, it gives CASSLTGTGFYEQYF.

The chain carries TRBV13 and TRBJ2-3; D unclear. This CDR3 is 14 amino acids long. Looked up from germline, CDR1 is PRHDT and CDR2 is FYEKMQ (reference sequence). Trimming stripped 3 bases from V and 4 bases from J, with 11 bases between. The CDR3: CASSLTQLADTQYF. CDR3 bases: TGTGCCAGCAGCTTGACACAGCTAGCAGATACGCAGTATTTT.

This clonotype was found many times. The J gene is TRBJ1-1, the V gene TRBV6-5; no clear D gene. The CDR3 totals 15 residues. The germline V gene encodes CDR1 MNHEY and CDR2 SVGAGI. Deletions cut 0 bases from V and 0 bases from J, with 8 bases between. This CDR3 reads CASSYSNRLNTEAFF. The CDR3 DNA sequence: TGTGCCAGCAGTTACTCGAACAGATTGAACACTGAAGCTTTCTTT.

This clonotype occurred many times. CDR3 sequence reads: CASSFTGQGSQPQHF. CDR3 nucleotide sequence: TGTGCCAGCAGTTTTACGGGACAGGGGAGTCAGCCCCAGCATTTT. The chain has TRBV12-3 or TRBV12-4 and TRBJ1-5; 10 bases match TRBD1. The ends lost 3 bases at V and 6 bases at J; junction bases unmatched: 5. CDR3 length: 15 residues.

A note on this clonotype: This may stem from a read error, because a much larger clone lies one nucleotide away. This rearrangement joins TRBV28 to TRBJ1-4; no firm D call. CDR1 and CDR2 (germline): MDHEN, SYDVKM. The CDR3 loop spans 13 amino acids. CDR3 residues: CASSWGVPENLFF. In DNA form, the CDR3 reads TGTGCCAGCAGTTGGGGAGTTCCTGAAAACCTGTTTTTT.

This clonotype came up many times. V gene TRBV20-1 combines with J gene TRBJ2-7, with TRBD2 matching 9 bases. The trim removed 2 bases at V and 4 bases at J, leaving 12 bases unmatched. The CDR3 runs 16 residues. Germline V gene lookup returns CDR1 DFQATT and CDR2 SNEGSKA (reference sequence). CDR3 sequence: CSARPRGGGRAYEQYF. The CDR3 region has the DNA TGCAGTGCTAGACCCCGGGGCGGCGGGAGGGCGTACGAGCAGTACTTC.

This clonotype was seen a few times. The chain uses TRBV14 and TRBJ2-7; no firm D call. The CDR3 runs to 13 residues. Germline V gene lookup returns CDR1 SGHDN and CDR2 FVKESK. The V end lost 2 bases, the J end lost 7 bases, and 12 bases lay between the germline ends. DNA of the CDR3: TGTGCCAGCAGCCAATACACCAAACGGGAGCAGTACTTC. It codes for CASSQYTKREQYF. Combining the CDR3 with reference TRBV14 and TRBJ2-7 gives the whole variable domain EAGVTQFPSHSVIEKGQTVTLRCDPISGHDNLYWYRRVMGKEIKFLLHFVKESKQDESGMPNNRFLAERTGGTYSTLKVQPAELEDSGVYFCASSQYTKREQYFGPGTRLTVT.

This clonotype occurred many times. The gene calls are TRBV12-3 or TRBV12-4 and TRBJ2-2, with a possible D match to TRBD2 (6 bases). Trimming took off 3 bases at V and 3 bases at J, with 11 bases between the two ends. The CDR3 extends over 15 amino acids. Here the CDR3 DNA reads TGTGCCAGCAGTTTTATCGCGGGATACACCGGGGAGCTGTTTTTT. Protein product: CASSFIAGYTGELFF.

This clonotype appeared a few times. The chain carries TRBV2 and TRBJ1-4; D remains unclear. Trimming took off 1 base at V and 7 bases at J, with 4 bases between the two ends. CDR1 is SNHLY and CDR2 is FYNNEI in the germline V gene. The CDR3 runs 12 residues. The CDR3 is CASSEEAEKLFF. In nucleotides, the CDR3 is TGTGCCAGCAGTGAAGAGGCTGAAAAACTGTTTTTT.

This clonotype was counted at least ten times. The chain employs TRBV3-1 and TRBJ1-1; D may be TRBD1 (5 bases). Per germline, CDR1 LGHDT and CDR2 YNNKEL (reference sequence). The CDR3 contains 16 residues. V gave up 4 bases and J gave up 3 bases, with 18 bases separating them. CDR3 region: CASSLGPGGRDTEAFF. For the CDR3, the DNA is TGTGCCAGCAGCCTCGGACCCGGGGGTCGGGACACTGAAGCTTTCTTT.

This clonotype was recorded many times. The chain recombines TRBV7-6 with TRBJ2-7; possibly TRBD1 for D (5 bases). The germline gives CDR1 SGHVS, CDR2 FNYEAQ. The CDR3 has 13 amino acids. V lost 2 bases, J lost 6 bases, and 11 bases lay in between. The CDR3 sequence is CASSLRQGVEQYF. CDR3 coding DNA: TGTGCCAGCAGCTTAAGGCAGGGCGTCGAGCAGTACTTC.

As concerns this clonotype: A much larger clone sits a single nucleotide away, making a read error possible. The chain has TRBV7-2 and TRBJ2-3, with D uncertain. V was trimmed by 2 bases and J by 8 bases, leaving 8 bases between them. The germline V gene has CDR1 SGHTA and CDR2 FQGNSA. The CDR3 sequence is 12 residues long. CDR3 sequence: CASSLIPSTQYF. The CDR3 DNA follows: TGTGCCAGCAGCTTAATCCCTAGTACGCAGTATTTT.

This clonotype was found a few times. J is TRBJ2-2 and V is TRBV7-3, with D perhaps matching TRBD1 or TRBD2 (6 bases each). The V and J ends lost 4 bases and 7 bases respectively, with 13 bases between them. The germline V gene has CDR1 SGHTA and CDR2 FQGTGA. The CDR3 sequence is 14 residues long. Written as DNA, the CDR3 is TGTGCCAGCAGCTCAAGGGGGGAGAGCGGGGAGCTGTTTTTT. Its translation: CASSSRGESGELFF.

This clonotype came up many times. The V call is TRBV20-1, the J call TRBJ2-7; D is unclear. Germline values: CDR1 DFQATT, CDR2 SNEGSKA (reference sequence). This CDR3 spans 12 amino acids. Trimming shortened V by 2 bases and J by 2 bases, and 7 bases separated the two germline ends. The CDR3 region is CSARYSTYEQYF. The CDR3 coding sequence is TGCAGTGCTAGATACTCTACCTACGAGCAGTACTTC.

This clonotype was picked up many times. The CDR3 protein is CASSLAGFPYEQYF. The CDR3 nucleotides read TGTGCCAGCAGCTTGGCTGGCTTCCCCTACGAGCAGTACTTC. This rearrangement joins TRBV5-8 to TRBJ2-7, with D unresolved. V shed 0 bases and J shed 2 bases, with 9 bases lying between them. This CDR3 region has 14 residues. Germline V lookup: CDR1 SGHTS, CDR2 YDEGEE.